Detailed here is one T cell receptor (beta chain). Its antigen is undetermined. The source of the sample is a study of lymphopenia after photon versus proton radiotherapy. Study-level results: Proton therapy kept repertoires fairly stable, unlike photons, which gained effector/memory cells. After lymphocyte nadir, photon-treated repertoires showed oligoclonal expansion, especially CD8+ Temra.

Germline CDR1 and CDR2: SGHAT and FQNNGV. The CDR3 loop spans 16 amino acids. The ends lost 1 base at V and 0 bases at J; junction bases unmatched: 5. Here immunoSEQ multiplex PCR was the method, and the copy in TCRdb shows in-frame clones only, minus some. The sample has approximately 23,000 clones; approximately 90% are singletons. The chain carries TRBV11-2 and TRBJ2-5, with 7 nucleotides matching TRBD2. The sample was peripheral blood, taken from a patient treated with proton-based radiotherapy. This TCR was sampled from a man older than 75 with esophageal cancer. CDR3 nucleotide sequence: TGTGCCAGCAGCTTAGGTTCGGGGGGTTACCAAGAGACCCAGTACTTC. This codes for CASSLGSGGYQETQYF.